This note documents a single T cell receptor (beta chain) sequence. Its specificity is not known. Sequencing used immunoSEQ multiplex PCR; TCRdb keeps in-frame clones, though not all of them. The sample has 170,000 or so clones, approximately 93% seen once; the top ten hold around 0.96%. This CDR3 has 16 residues. Germline V CDR1 and CDR2: GTSNPN, SVGIG (reference sequence). Germline trimming cut 1 base from V and 0 bases from J; bases unmatched to any gene: 9. The data were obtained in a study of T cell responses to AZD1222 COVID-19 vaccine. Study results and caveats: Recipients of AZD1222 seropositive at baseline numbered only 6 or 7.

This clonotype originated in an adult in good health. This specimen consisted of peripheral blood, obtained on day 0 of AZD1222 vaccination. This chain joins TRBV30 and TRBJ2-7; 7 bases are shared with TRBD2. The CDR3 DNA reads as TGTGCCTGGAGTGGAAGGAGGCTAGCGGCCTCCTACGAGCAGTACTTC. As protein: CAWSGRRLAASYEQYF.